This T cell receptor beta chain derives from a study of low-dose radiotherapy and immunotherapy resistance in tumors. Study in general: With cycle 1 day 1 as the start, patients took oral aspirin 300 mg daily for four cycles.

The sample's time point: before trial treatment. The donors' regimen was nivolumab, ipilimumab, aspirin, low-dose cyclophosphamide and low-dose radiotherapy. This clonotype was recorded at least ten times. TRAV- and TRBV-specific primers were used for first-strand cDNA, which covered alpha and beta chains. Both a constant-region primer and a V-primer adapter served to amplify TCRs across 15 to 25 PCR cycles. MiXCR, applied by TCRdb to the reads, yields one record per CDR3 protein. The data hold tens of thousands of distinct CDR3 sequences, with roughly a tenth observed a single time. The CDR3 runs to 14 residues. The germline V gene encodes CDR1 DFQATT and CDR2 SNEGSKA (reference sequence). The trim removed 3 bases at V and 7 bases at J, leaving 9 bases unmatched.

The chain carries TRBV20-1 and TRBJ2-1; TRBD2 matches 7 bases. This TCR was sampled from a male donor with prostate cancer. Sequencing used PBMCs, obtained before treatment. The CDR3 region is CSASGLADWNEQFF. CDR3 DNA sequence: TGCAGTGCTAGTGGGCTAGCGGATTGGAATGAGCAGTTCTTC.